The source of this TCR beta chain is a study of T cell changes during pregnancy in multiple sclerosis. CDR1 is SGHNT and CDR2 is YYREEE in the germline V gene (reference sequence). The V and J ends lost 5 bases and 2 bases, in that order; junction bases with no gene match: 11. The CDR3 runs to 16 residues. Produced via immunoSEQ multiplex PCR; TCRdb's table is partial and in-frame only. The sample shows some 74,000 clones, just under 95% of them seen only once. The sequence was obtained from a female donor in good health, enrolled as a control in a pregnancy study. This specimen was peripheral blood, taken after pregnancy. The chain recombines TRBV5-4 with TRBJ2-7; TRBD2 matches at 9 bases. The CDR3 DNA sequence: TGTGCCAGCAGACCCGAAGTAGCGGGGGAACCCTACGAGCAGTACTTC. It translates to CASRPEVAGEPYEQYF.